This T cell receptor (beta chain) appears in the sequencing data of a study of cytomegalovirus exposure and HLA in healthy donors. The sample holds one count of this clone. The germline gives CDR1 SGHTS, CDR2 YDEGEE. V lost 7 bases, J lost 9 bases, and 11 bases lay in between. The CDR3 extends over 11 amino acids. PCR amplification relied on 60 Vbeta primers (plus 13 Jbeta primers). TCRdb keeps only in-frame clones here, not all; method: immunoSEQ multiplex PCR. The sample holds about 130,000 clones; approximately 78% are singletons and the top ten take approximately 0.99%. This TCR was sampled from a young woman in good health and CMV-seronegative. The chain links TRBV5-8 to TRBJ2-1; weak D call: TRBD2 (5 bases). The sequencing sample was made of PBMCs. The CDR3 is CASWSRGEQFF. In DNA, the CDR3 is TGTGCCAGCTGGTCCCGGGGTGAGCAGTTCTTC.